This T cell receptor beta chain was captured in a study of STAT5B mutations in CD4+ large granular lymphocyte leukemia. As for the study in general: The CDR3 'QG' motif was associated with a particular HLA allele among healthy donors. Study-wide findings and caveats: Compared with healthy controls (2/35), patient top clones favored TRBV06 (8/27). Patient CD4-sorted repertoires stayed more clonal than healthy ones after leukemic-clone removal.

The V gene's germline CDR1 is SEHNR and CDR2 FQNEAQ (reference sequence). The CDR3 has 15 residues. V lost 5 bases and J lost 6; bases outside the gene matches: 6. A word on this clone: Its specificity is not known.

Original handling: The detection floor for productive clonotype frequency was 2.59 x 10-5. Only in-frame clones appear in the TCRdb table, and some are missing; sequencing was by immunoSEQ multiplex PCR. The V and J calls and clone size come from that table; D and trimming were worked out from the DNA. This table holds fewer than 50,000 clones, more than 65% found once. V gene TRBV7-9 combines with J gene TRBJ2-1; TRBD2 agrees at 11 bases. This sequence was found in a human donor in good health. Sequences were obtained from CD4+ T cells from blood buffy coats. As DNA, the CDR3 is TGTGCCAGCAGCCTACTAGCGGGAGTAAGCAATGAGCAGTTCTTC. The encoded protein is CASSLLAGVSNEQFF.